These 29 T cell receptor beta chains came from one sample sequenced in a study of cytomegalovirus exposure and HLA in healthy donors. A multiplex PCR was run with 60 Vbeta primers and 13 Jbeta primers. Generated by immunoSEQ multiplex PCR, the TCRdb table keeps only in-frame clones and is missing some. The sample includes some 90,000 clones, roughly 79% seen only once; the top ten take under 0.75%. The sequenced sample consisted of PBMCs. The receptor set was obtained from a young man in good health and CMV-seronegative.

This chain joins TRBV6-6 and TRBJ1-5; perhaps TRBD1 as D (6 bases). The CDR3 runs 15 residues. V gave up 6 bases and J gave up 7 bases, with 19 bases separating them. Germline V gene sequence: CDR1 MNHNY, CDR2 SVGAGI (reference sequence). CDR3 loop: CASSYTGGPGQPQHF. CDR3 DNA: TGTGCCAGCAGCTACACGGGGGGGCCCGGGCAGCCCCAGCATTTT.

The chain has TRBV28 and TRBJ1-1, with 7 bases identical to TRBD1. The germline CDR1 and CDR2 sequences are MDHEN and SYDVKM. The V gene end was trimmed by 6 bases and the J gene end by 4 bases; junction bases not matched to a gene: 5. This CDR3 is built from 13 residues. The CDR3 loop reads CASRGNRGTEAFF. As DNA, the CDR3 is TGTGCCAGCAGGGGGAACAGGGGCACTGAAGCTTTCTTT.

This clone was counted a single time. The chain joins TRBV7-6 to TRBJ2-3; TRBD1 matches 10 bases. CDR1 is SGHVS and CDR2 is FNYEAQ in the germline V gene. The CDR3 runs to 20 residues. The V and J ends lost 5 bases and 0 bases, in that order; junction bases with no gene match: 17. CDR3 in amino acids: CASSPRPGQGIETSTDTQYF. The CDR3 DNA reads TGTGCCAGCAGCCCAAGGCCGGGACAGGGGATTGAAACTAGCACAGATACGCAGTATTTT.

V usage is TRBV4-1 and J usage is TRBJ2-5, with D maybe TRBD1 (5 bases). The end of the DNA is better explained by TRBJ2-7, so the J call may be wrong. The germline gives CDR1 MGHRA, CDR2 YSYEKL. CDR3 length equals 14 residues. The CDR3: CASSPMTDPYEQYF. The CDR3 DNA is TGCGCCAGCAGCCCCATGACAGACCCCTACGAGCAGTACTTC.

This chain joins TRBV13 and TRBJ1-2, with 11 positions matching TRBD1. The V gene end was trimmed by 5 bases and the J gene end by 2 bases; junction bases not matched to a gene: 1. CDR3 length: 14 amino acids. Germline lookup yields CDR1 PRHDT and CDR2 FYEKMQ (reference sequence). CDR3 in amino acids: CASSRDRGNYGYTF. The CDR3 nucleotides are TGTGCCAGCAGCAGGGACAGGGGGAACTATGGCTACACCTTC.

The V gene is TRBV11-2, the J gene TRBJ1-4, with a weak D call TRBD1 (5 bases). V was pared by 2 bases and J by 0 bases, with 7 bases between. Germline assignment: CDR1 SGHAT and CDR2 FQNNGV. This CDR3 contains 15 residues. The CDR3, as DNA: TGTGCCAGCAGCTTATTAGGGGCAACTAATGAAAAACTGTTTTTT. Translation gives CASSLLGATNEKLFF.

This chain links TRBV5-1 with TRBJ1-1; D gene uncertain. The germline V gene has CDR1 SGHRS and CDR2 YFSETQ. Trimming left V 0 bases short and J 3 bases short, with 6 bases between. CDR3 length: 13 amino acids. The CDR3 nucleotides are TGCGCCAGCAGCTTGGTCGGGGACACTGAAGCTTTCTTT. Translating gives CASSLVGDTEAFF.

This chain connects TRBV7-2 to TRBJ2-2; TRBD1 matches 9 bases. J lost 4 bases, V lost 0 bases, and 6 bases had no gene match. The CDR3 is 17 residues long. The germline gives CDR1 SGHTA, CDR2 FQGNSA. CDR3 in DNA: TGTGCCAGCAGCTTAGCTGATTTGACAGGGGGCACCGGGGAGCTGTTTTTT. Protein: CASSLADLTGGTGELFF.

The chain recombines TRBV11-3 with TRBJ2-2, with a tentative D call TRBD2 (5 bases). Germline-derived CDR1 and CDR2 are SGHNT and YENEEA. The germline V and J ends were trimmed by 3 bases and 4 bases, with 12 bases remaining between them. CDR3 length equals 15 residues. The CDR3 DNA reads TGTGCCAGCAGCTTGGTGGGAGCATCCACCGGGGAGCTGTTTTTT. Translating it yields CASSLVGASTGELFF.

CDR3 in DNA: TGTGCCAGCTCACCAGGCGGGAGGATGGGAACCGGGGAGCTGTTTTTT. Translating gives CASSPGGRMGTGELFF. The chain recombines TRBV18 with TRBJ2-2; 8 positions match TRBD2. Germline trimming cut 2 bases from V and 5 bases from J; bases unmatched to any gene: 7. CDR1 and CDR2 from the germline V gene are KGHSH and LQKENI. The CDR3 has 16 residues.

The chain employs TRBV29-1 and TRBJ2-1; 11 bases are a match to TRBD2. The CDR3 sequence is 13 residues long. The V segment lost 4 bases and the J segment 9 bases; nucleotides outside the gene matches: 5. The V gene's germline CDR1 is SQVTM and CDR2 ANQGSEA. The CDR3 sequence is CSVGGTSGTEQFF. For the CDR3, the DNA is TGCAGCGTTGGAGGGACTAGCGGAACTGAGCAGTTCTTC.

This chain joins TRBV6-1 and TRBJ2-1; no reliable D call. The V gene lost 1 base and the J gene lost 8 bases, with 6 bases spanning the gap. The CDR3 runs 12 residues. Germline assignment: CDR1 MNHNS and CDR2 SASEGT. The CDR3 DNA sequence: TGTGCCAGCAGTGAAGTAACAGATGAGCAGTTCTTC. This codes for CASSEVTDEQFF.

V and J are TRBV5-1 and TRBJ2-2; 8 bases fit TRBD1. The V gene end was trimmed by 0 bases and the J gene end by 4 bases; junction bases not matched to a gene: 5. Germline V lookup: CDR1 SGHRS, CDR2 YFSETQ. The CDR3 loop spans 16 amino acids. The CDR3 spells CASSLGDRGSTGELFF. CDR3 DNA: TGCGCCAGCAGCTTGGGTGACAGGGGTAGCACCGGGGAGCTGTTTTTT.

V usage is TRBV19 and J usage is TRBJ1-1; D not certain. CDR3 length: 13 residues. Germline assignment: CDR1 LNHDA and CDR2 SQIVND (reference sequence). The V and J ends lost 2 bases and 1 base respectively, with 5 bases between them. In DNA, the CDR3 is TGTGCCAGTAGTATACGGAGGAACACTGAAGCTTTCTTT. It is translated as CASSIRRNTEAFF. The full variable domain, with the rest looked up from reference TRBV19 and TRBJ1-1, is DGGITQSPKYLFRKEGQNVTLSCEQNLNHDAMYWYRQDPGQGLRLIYYSQIVNDFQKGDIAEGYSVSREKKESFPLTVTSAQKNPTAFYLCASSIRRNTEAFFGQGTRLTVV.

CDR3 sequence: CASSETGVNGYTF. DNA of the CDR3: TGTGCCAGCAGTGAAACAGGGGTTAATGGCTACACCTTC. J is TRBJ1-2 and V is TRBV6-1; 7 nucleotides match TRBD1. There are 13 residues in the CDR3. The junction had 3 bases not matched to a gene; V was cut back by 2 bases and J by 6 bases. CDR1 and CDR2 from the germline V gene are MNHNS and SASEGT.

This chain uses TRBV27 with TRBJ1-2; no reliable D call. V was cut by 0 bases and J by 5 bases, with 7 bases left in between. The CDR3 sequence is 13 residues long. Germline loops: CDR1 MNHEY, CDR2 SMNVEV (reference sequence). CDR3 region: CASSLSELYGYTF. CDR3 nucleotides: TGTGCCAGCAGTTTATCCGAGTTATATGGCTACACCTTC.

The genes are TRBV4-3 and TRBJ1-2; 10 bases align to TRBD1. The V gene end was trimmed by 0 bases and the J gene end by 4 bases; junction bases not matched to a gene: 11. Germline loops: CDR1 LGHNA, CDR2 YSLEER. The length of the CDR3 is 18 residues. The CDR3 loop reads CASSQEPTGGRGTYGYTF. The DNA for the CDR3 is TGCGCCAGCAGCCAAGAACCGACAGGGGGCCGAGGTACCTATGGCTACACCTTC.

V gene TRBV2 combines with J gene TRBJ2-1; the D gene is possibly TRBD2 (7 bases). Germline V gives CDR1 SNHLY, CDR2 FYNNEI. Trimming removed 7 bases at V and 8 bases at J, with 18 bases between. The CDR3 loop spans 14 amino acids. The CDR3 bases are TGTGCCAGCAATTCACTAGGGGGGGAATATGAGCAGTTCTTC. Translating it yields CASNSLGGEYEQFF.

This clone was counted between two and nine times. The CDR3: CASSATGGREKLFF. Here the CDR3 DNA reads TGTGCCAGCAGTGCCACAGGGGGGAGGGAAAAACTGTTTTTT. This sequence joins TRBV27 and TRBJ1-4; the match to TRBD1 covers 8 bases. Germline V CDR1 and CDR2: MNHEY, SMNVEV (reference sequence). The CDR3 runs to 14 residues. V shed 5 bases and J 8 bases; nucleotides not matched to a gene: 7.

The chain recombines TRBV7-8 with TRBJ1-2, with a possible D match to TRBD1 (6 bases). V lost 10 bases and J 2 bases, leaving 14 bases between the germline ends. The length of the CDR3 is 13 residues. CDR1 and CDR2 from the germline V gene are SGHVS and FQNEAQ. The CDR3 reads CATIGTGNYGYTF. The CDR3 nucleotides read TGTGCCACCATTGGAACAGGGAACTATGGCTACACCTTC.

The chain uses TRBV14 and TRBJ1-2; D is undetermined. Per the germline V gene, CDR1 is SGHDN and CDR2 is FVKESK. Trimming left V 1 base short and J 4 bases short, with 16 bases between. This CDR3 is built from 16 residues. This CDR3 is CASSQVGQTNLYGYTF. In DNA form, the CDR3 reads TGTGCCAGCAGCCAAGTTGGTCAGACTAACCTCTATGGCTACACCTTC.

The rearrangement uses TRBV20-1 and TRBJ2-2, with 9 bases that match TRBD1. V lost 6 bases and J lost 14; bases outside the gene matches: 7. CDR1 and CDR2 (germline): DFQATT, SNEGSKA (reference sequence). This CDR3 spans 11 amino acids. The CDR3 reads CSAQGQGELFF. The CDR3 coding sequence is TGCAGTGCCCAGGGACAGGGAGAACTGTTTTTT.

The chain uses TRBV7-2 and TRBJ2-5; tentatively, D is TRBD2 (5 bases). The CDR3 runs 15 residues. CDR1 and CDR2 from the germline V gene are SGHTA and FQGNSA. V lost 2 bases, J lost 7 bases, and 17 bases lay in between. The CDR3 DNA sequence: TGTGCCAGCAGCTTAACGAACACGGGGATAGTGACCCAGTACTTC. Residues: CASSLTNTGIVTQYF.

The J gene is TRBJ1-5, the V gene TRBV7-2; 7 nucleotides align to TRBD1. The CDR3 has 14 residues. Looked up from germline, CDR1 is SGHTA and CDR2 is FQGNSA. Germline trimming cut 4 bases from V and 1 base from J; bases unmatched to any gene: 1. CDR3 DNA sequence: TGTGCCAGCAGCTCGACAGGGAGCAATCAGCCCCAGCATTTT. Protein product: CASSSTGSNQPQHF.

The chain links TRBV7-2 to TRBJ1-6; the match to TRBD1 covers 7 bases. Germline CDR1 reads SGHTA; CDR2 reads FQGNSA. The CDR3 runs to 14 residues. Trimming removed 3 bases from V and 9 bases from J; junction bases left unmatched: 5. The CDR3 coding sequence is TGTGCCAGCAGCTTGGGAGGACAGGTTTCACCCCTCCACTTT. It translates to CASSLGGQVSPLHF.

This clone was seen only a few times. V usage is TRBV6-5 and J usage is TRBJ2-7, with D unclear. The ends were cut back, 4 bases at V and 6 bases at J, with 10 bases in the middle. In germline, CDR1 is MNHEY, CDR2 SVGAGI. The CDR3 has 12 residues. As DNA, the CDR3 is TGTGCCAGCAGTTCTAACTACGGCGAGCAGTACGTC. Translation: CASSSNYGEQYV.

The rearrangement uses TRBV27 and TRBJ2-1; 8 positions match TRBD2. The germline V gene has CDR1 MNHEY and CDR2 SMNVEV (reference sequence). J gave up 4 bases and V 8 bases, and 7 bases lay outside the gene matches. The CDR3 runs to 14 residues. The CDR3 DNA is TGTGCCAGCGAAGCGGGAGCACCTTACAATGAGCAGTTCTTC. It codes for CASEAGAPYNEQFF.

The CDR3 DNA reads TGTGCCAGTAGTATTCTGAGCGGGAGGCAGGAGACCCAGTACTTC. This gives the protein CASSILSGRQETQYF. This sequence joins TRBV19 and TRBJ2-5; TRBD2 matches 9 bases. In germline, CDR1 is LNHDA, CDR2 SQIVND (reference sequence). Losses at the gene ends were 3 bases for V and 5 bases for J; bases not matched to a gene: 7. CDR3 length: 15 residues.

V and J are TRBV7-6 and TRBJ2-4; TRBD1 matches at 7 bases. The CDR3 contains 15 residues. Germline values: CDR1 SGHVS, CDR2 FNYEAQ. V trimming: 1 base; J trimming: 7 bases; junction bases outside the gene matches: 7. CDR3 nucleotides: TGTGCCAGCAGCTTAGGTGCGGCCAGGGGGAACATTCAGTACTTC. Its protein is CASSLGAARGNIQYF.